Presented here are 16 T cell receptor beta chains from one specimen sequenced in a study of T cells in Graves' hyperthyroidism and ophthalmopathy. The CDR3 regions of TCR beta were amplified from RNA transcripts. During a first-round RT-PCR of the TCR CDR3, the HTBI primer set was used. TCRdb analysed the multiplex PCR reads with MiXCR anew, one entry per CDR3 protein. The sample holds about 770,000 distinct CDR3 sequences, 18% seen once. Material for sequencing was blood. The source of these receptors is a woman aged 50 to 65 with Graves' hyperthyroidism that later progressed to Graves' ophthalmopathy.

This clonotype was recorded many times. The rearrangement links TRBV3-1 to TRBJ1-1, with D possibly being TRBD1 (6 bases). Germline lookup yields CDR1 LGHDT and CDR2 YNNKEL (reference sequence). V was shortened by 5 bases and J by 0 bases, with 10 bases between the two germline ends. This CDR3 comprises 14 residues. The CDR3, as DNA: TGTGCCAGCAGCTTCGGACAGATGAACACTGAAGCTTTCTTT. Protein: CASSFGQMNTEAFF. The whole variable domain, remainder taken from reference TRBV3-1 and TRBJ1-1, is DTAVSQTPKYLVTQMGNDKSIKCEQNLGHDTMYWYKQDSKKFLKIMFSYNNKELIINETVPNRFSPKSPDKAHLNLHINSLELGDSAVYFCASSFGQMNTEAFFGQGTRLTVV.

The V call is TRBV28, the J call TRBJ2-3, with D perhaps assigned TRBD1 or TRBD2 (6 bases each). V was pared by 1 base and J by 5 bases, with 28 bases between. The CDR3 has 20 amino acids. The germline V gene encodes CDR1 MDHEN and CDR2 SYDVKM. The CDR3 DNA is TGTGCCAGCAGTTTATTAGGGGGGTCGGAACGGTGGATTCTCGGAGATACGCAGTATTTT. Encoded protein: CASSLLGGSERWILGDTQYF.

This clonotype was detected a few times. This rearrangement joins TRBV6-1 to TRBJ1-1, with 8 bases lining up with TRBD1. This CDR3 contains 14 residues. V trimming: 2 bases; J trimming: 4 bases; junction bases outside the gene matches: 3. Germline V gene data show CDR1 as MNHNS and CDR2 as SASEGT. Here the CDR3 reads CASSEQDRVTEAFF. In nucleotides, the CDR3 is TGTGCCAGCAGTGAACAGGACAGGGTCACTGAAGCTTTCTTT.

V gene TRBV19 combines with J gene TRBJ2-6; 12 nucleotides agree with TRBD1. Germline-derived CDR1 and CDR2 are LNHDA and SQIVND (reference sequence). The V and J ends lost 5 bases and 4 bases, in that order; junction bases with no gene match: 9. The CDR3 sequence is 18 residues long. Written as DNA, the CDR3 is TGTGCCAGTAGTGTCCCGGGGGACAGGGGGCGAGGGGCCAACGTCCTGACTTTC. Protein: CASSVPGDRGRGANVLTF. Looking up the rest from reference TRBV19 and TRBJ2-6 gives the full variable domain: DGGITQSPKYLFRKEGQNVTLSCEQNLNHDAMYWYRQDPGQGLRLIYYSQIVNDFQKGDIAEGYSVSREKKESFPLTVTSAQKNPTAFYLCASSVPGDRGRGANVLTFGAGSRLTVL.

This clonotype appeared many times. The V and J genes are TRBV30 and TRBJ2-7, with D perhaps TRBD2 (7 bases). Germline CDR1 reads GTSNPN; CDR2 reads SVGIG (reference sequence). This CDR3 has 15 amino acids. The V end lost 0 bases, the J end lost 6 bases, and 18 bases lay between the germline ends. The CDR3 reads CAWSVGGTTTSEQYF. The CDR3 DNA is TGTGCCTGGAGTGTAGGGGGGACTACGACATCCGAGCAGTACTTC. The variable domain in full, completed from reference TRBV30 and TRBJ2-7, reads SQTIHQWPATLVQPVGSPLSLECTVEGTSNPNLYWYRQAAGRGLQLLFYSVGIGQISSEVPQNLSASRPQDRQFILSSKKLLLSDSGFYLCAWSVGGTTTSEQYFGPGTRLTVT.

The chain links TRBV29-1 to TRBJ2-2; TRBD1 matches 7 bases. Looked up from germline, CDR1 is SQVTM and CDR2 is ANQGSEA. The CDR3 totals 12 residues. Germline trimming cut 5 bases from V and 4 bases from J; bases unmatched to any gene: 1. CDR3 coding DNA: TGCAGCGTTTACAGGGGCACCGGGGAGCTGTTTTTT. It specifies CSVYRGTGELFF.

This clonotype was counted ten times or more. The chain uses TRBV5-1 and TRBJ1-4; 9 bases match TRBD1. Unmatched junction bases numbered 4, after V lost 3 bases and J lost 7 bases. The length of the CDR3 is 14 residues. CDR1 is SGHRS, CDR2 YFSETQ, per germline. The CDR3 DNA reads as TGCGCCAGCAGCTCTGGACAGGGGAGTGAAAAACTGTTTTTT. Translating it yields CASSSGQGSEKLFF.

This chain connects TRBV6-1 to TRBJ2-7; D may be TRBD1 (6 bases). Germline lookup yields CDR1 MNHNS and CDR2 SASEGT. V lost 7 bases to trimming and J lost 7 bases, with 20 bases between them. The CDR3 contains 14 residues. The CDR3 DNA reads as TGTGCCAGCACCTACGGGCAGGGGCCGGGGGAGCAGTACTTC. Protein product: CASTYGQGPGEQYF.

This chain connects TRBV5-4 to TRBJ1-6; D not certain. V was shortened by 1 base and J by 10 bases, with 9 bases between the two germline ends. Germline V lookup: CDR1 SGHNT, CDR2 YYREEE (reference sequence). There are 13 residues in the CDR3. DNA for the CDR3: TGTGCCAGCAGCTTGTCGGGGAGGTCACCCCTCCACTTT. Translated, it gives CASSLSGRSPLHF.

This clonotype was picked up many times. The gene calls are TRBV29-1 and TRBJ1-1, with TRBD1 matching over 7 bases. Germline values: CDR1 SQVTM, CDR2 ANQGSEA. With 5 bases clipped from V and 4 bases from J, the junction kept 7 bases outside the gene matches. The CDR3 is 13 amino acids. The CDR3 sequence is CSVYDRAPTEAFF. Here the CDR3 DNA reads TGCAGCGTTTATGACAGGGCGCCCACTGAAGCTTTCTTT.

There are a few counts of this clonotype. The V and J genes are TRBV7-9 and TRBJ2-7, with D possibly being TRBD1 (6 bases). There are 14 residues in the CDR3. V lost 6 bases to trimming and J lost 0 bases, with 12 bases between them. Germline V gene data show CDR1 as SEHNR and CDR2 as FQNEAQ (reference sequence). CDR3 sequence (DNA): TGTGCCAGCAGATACACAGGGAGCTCCTACGAGCAGTACTTC. It yields the protein CASRYTGSSYEQYF.

The sample holds a few counts of this clonotype. V is TRBV6-1 and J is TRBJ1-1; no reliable D call. Per germline, CDR1 MNHNS and CDR2 SASEGT. This CDR3 is built from 11 residues. The V and J ends lost 6 bases and 7 bases respectively, with 9 bases between them. CDR3 sequence: CASSRGDEAFF. The CDR3 DNA reads TGTGCCAGCAGCCGGGGAGATGAAGCTTTCTTT.

Ten or more counts support this clonotype. CDR3 region: CASSLGAHTGELFF. CDR3 bases: TGTGCCAGCAGCTTAGGGGCTCACACCGGGGAGCTGTTTTTT. The chain couples TRBV7-2 to TRBJ2-2; D is unresolved. The V gene's germline CDR1 is SGHTA and CDR2 FQGNSA. The CDR3 sequence is 14 residues long. V shed 1 base and J shed 3 bases, with 6 bases lying between them. Full variable domain (missing parts from reference TRBV7-2 and TRBJ2-2): GAGVSQSPSNKVTEKGKDVELRCDPISGHTALYWYRQSLGQGLEFLIYFQGNSAPDKSGLPSDRFSAERTGGSVSTLTIQRTQQEDSAVYLCASSLGAHTGELFFGEGSRLTVL.

This clonotype was counted only a few times. This sequence joins TRBV20-1 and TRBJ1-3; the D gene is possibly TRBD1 (6 bases). The CDR3 is 14 residues long. Germline V gene lookup returns CDR1 DFQATT and CDR2 SNEGSKA (reference sequence). Trimming took 6 bases from V and 1 from J, leaving 13 bases between them. CDR3 coding DNA: TGCAGTGCCACGTGGAGGGGGTCTGGAAACACCATATATTTT. It codes for CSATWRGSGNTIYF.

V usage is TRBV10-3 and J usage is TRBJ1-1, with D perhaps matching TRBD1 (5 bases). V was clipped by 8 bases and J by 3 bases, with 22 bases between them. Germline CDR1 is ENHRY and CDR2 is SYGVKD. The CDR3 contains 16 residues. In DNA, the CDR3 is TGTGCCATCGCACCCGGGGCGCTAGGGACTTACACTGAAGCTTTCTTT. Translation: CAIAPGALGTYTEAFF.

The chain recombines TRBV5-1 with TRBJ1-6; 8 nucleotides agree with TRBD1. The J segment lost 4 bases and the V segment lost 0 bases, leaving 12 bases of the junction unmatched. Germline-derived CDR1 and CDR2 are SGHRS and YFSETQ. The CDR3 consists of 19 residues. The CDR3 region is CASSLDETGAHIYNSPLHF. CDR3 DNA sequence: TGCGCCAGCAGCTTGGACGAGACAGGGGCCCATATTTATAATTCACCCCTCCACTTT.